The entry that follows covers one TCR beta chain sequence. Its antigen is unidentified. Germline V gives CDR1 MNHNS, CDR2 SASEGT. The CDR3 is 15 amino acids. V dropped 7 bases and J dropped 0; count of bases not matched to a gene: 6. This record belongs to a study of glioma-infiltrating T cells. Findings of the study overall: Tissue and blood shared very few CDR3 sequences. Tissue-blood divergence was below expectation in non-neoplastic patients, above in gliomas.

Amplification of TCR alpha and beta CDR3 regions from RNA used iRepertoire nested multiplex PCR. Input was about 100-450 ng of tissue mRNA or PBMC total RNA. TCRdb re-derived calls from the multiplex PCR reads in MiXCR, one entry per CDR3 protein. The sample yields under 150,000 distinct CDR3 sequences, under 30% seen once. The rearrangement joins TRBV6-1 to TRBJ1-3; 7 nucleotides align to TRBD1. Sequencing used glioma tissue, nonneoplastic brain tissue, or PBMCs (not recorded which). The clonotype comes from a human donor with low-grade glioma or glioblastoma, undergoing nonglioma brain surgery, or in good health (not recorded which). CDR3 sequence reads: CASTPPGGSGNTIYF. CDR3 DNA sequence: TGTGCCAGCACCCCCCCAGGGGGCTCTGGAAACACCATATATTTT.